This T cell receptor (beta chain) was observed in a study of blood T cell repertoires in COVID-19. Background on the study: There were acute and convalescent COVID-19 samples, and they came from the United States, Italy and Spain. T cells, B-cell-depleted T cells, or PBMCs supplied cDNA or gDNA.

In the authors' methods: Scientists estimated how many nucleated cells there were by amplifying reference gene primers. Profiled with immunoSEQ multiplex PCR; TCRdb holds only in-frame clones, not every one. The DNA gave D and trimming, while V, J and clone size come from that table. The table records over 250,000 clones, approximately 85% of them present only once. Germline trimming cut 8 bases from V and 5 bases from J; bases unmatched to any gene: 9. The CDR3 covers 15 residues. Germline CDR1 LNHDA, CDR2 SQIVND (reference sequence). This TCR was recovered from a woman in her 70s with acute or convalescent COVID-19. Sequenced input: peripheral blood. V gene TRBV19 combines with J gene TRBJ2-5; 12 bases match TRBD1. As DNA, the CDR3 is TGTGCCAGTGGGTCCGGGACAGGGGGCTTCGAGACCCAGTACTTC. It specifies CASGSGTGGFETQYF.